This TCR beta chain is drawn from a study of blood T cell repertoires in COVID-19. Across the whole study: COVID-19 samples from acute and convalescent phases originated in the United States, Italy and Spain.

The repertoire was sequenced with immunoSEQ multiplex PCR; TCRdb's copy has only in-frame clones and lacks some. The data show a few hundred thousand clones, roughly 88% seen once. Resolution of symptoms, clearance, or two negative PCRs was present in recovered Cohort 3 donors. The specimen sequenced was PBMCs or T cells enriched from blood (not recorded which). The clonotype comes from a young man who had recovered from COVID-19.

The CDR3 coding sequence is TGTGCCAGCAGCTTAGCAGGACTCAAGGTGTTAATCGAGACCCAGTACTTC. Protein product: CASSLAGLKVLIETQYF. The chain joins TRBV7-8 to TRBJ2-5; D possibly corresponds to TRBD2 (5 bases). CDR3 length: 17 residues. Germline CDR1 and CDR2: SGHVS and FQNEAQ. Trimming left V 0 bases short and J 5 bases short, with 19 bases between.